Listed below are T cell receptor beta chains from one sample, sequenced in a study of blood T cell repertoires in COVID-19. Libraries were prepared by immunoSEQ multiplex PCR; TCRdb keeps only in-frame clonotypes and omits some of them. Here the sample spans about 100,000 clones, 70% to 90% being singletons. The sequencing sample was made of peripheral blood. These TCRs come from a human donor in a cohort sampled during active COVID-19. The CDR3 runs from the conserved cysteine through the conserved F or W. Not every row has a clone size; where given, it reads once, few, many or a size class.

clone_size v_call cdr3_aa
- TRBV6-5 CASSYKGGAFF
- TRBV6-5 CASSRDRTNTEAFF
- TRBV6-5 CASSYTGVRENTEAFF
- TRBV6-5 CASSYDRQGGNEQFF
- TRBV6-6 CASTIQAQQNTEAFF
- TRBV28 CASSRTSDSSYEQYF
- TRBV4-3 CASSRGQGGGTDTQYF
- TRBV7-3 CASTAPDSPHEQFF
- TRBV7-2 CASSLVGGMETQYF
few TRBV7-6 CASSSRGSGYTF
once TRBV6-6 CASRNRDSYEQYF
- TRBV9 CASSVEGAEETQYF
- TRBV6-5 CASSQGQYNEQFF
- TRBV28 CASSPGLASVHEQYF
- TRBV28 CASTSWTGRQPQHF
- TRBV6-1 CASSGFRGTGGALYNSPLHF
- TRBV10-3 CAISEGLNEKLFF
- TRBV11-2 CASSSLRASQGSPAYEQYF
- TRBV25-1 CASSRRGSGRSYNEQFF
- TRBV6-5 CASRPQQETQYF
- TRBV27 CASSFKRGLTDTQYF
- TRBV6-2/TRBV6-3 CASSSLTGEGYEQYF
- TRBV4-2 CASSQGGTSEYQETQYF
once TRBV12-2 CASRLVVRGDAGELFF
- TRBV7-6 CASSLVSSGFYNEQFF
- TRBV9 CASSVGLEGAYEQYF
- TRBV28 CASSSPRDRTNYGYTF
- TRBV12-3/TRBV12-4 CASSLRQTAQHF
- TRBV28 CASSLLAGPGNTIYF
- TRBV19 CASSPGTAGAGANVLTF
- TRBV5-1 CASSLGGQETQYF
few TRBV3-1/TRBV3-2 CASSLQGAGGEQYF
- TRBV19 CASSVSGQLAKNIQYF
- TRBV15 CATSRVLGRQPQHF
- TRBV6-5 CASSVGVGTEAFF
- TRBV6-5 CASRSTFNEQFF
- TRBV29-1 CSVARSSYNEQFF
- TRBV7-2 CASSPISFGEQYF
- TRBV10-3 CAISVGTGVAGELFF